One and the same sample provided the 23 T cell receptor beta chains below, sequenced in a study of CD8+CD57+ T cells in acquired aplastic anemia. The sequenced patients had an expansion of CD8+CD57+ cells seen by flow cytometry. Genomic DNA was employed as the template in profiling TCR beta VDJ and CDR3. TCRdb reprocessed the reads via MiXCR and lists one record per CDR3 protein. The sample includes 150,000 to 200,000 distinct CDR3 sequences, under 55% of them seen just once. Source material: sorted CD4+, CD8+, or CD8+CD57+ T cells (not recorded which) from PBMCs. These receptors came from a human donor with aplastic anemia.

This clonotype was detected a few times. This chain joins TRBV10-3 and TRBJ1-1, with D uncertain. The CDR3 totals 13 residues. Germline V CDR1 and CDR2: ENHRY, SYGVKD. V lost 11 bases, J lost 0 bases, and 13 bases lay in between. CDR3 residues: CASVSQVNTEAFF. The CDR3 nucleotides are TGTGCCTCCGTTAGCCAAGTGAACACTGAAGCTTTCTTT.

V usage is TRBV19 and J usage is TRBJ2-7; 7 bases are shared with TRBD2. The CDR3 is 15 residues long. The V gene end was trimmed by 4 bases and the J gene end by 3 bases; junction bases not matched to a gene: 9. Germline V gene data show CDR1 as LNHDA and CDR2 as SQIVND (reference sequence). The CDR3 bases are TGTGCCAGTAGTAGTGGGGCGGGGGATGACTACGAGCAGTACTTC. Amino acids: CASSSGAGDDYEQYF.

Concerning this clonotype itself: At one end the junction does not follow the germline gene, possibly because of a read error. V usage is TRBV9 and J usage is TRBJ2-7; 7 bases are shared with TRBD2. Looked up from germline, CDR1 is SGDLS and CDR2 is YYNGEE. The length of the CDR3 is 13 residues. The DNA for the CDR3 is TGTGCCAACAGCGAGCGGGACGGCGGCGAGCAGTACTTC. Translating it yields CANSERDGGEQYF.

The chain is built from TRBV29-1 and TRBJ2-7; D call uncertain. This CDR3 region has 9 residues. In germline, CDR1 is SQVTM, CDR2 ANQGSEA. The CDR3, as DNA: TGCAGTGAACTATACGAGCAGTACTTC. Translated, it gives CSELYEQYF.

V and J are TRBV2 and TRBJ2-3, with 8 bases lining up with TRBD2. V trimming: 8 bases; J trimming: 0 bases; junction bases outside the gene matches: 10. The CDR3 totals 16 residues. Germline CDR1 reads SNHLY; CDR2 reads FYNNEI. Written as DNA, the CDR3 is TGTGCCAGCGACCCTGAAAGCGGGAGAAGCACAGATACGCAGTATTTT. Translated: CASDPESGRSTDTQYF.

As concerns this clonotype: Here the CDR3 omits its conserved ending phenylalanine or tryptophan, so a read error is the likely source. As DNA, the CDR3 is TGTGCCAGCAGTACTGTAGCGGGAGGGCACAGGGAGCAGTACCTC. Amino acid sequence: CASSTVAGGHREQYL. V usage is TRBV27 and J usage is TRBJ2-7, with 11 bases lining up with TRBD2. The CDR3 totals 15 residues. V trimming: 5 bases; J trimming: 7 bases; junction bases outside the gene matches: 10. Germline assignment: CDR1 MNHEY and CDR2 SMNVEV (reference sequence).

As concerns this clonotype: A read error may be the cause here, since a much bigger clone is one base away. The genes are TRBV2 and TRBJ1-1, with unresolved D. The CDR3 loop spans 13 amino acids. Germline V gene sequence: CDR1 SNHLY, CDR2 FYNNEI. V gave up 4 bases and J gave up 8 bases, with 14 bases separating them. CDR3 in DNA: TGTGCCAGCAGTGGAGCAAGGGCCGGGGAAGCTTTCTTT. This translates into CASSGARAGEAFF.

This clonotype was detected ten times or more. V usage is TRBV6-1 and J usage is TRBJ1-2, with D hard to call. The V gene lost 10 bases and the J gene lost 2 bases, with 17 bases spanning the gap. The CDR3 is 14 residues long. The germline CDR1 and CDR2 sequences are MNHNS and SASEGT. CDR3: CATQTPSGNYGYTF. In DNA form, the CDR3 reads TGTGCCACCCAAACTCCCTCCGGGAACTATGGCTACACCTTC.

This clonotype showed up many times. This rearrangement joins TRBV9 to TRBJ1-1; no reliable D call. With 0 bases removed from V and 1 base from J, the gap between germline ends came to 4 bases. Germline CDR1 and CDR2: SGDLS and YYNGEE. The CDR3 runs 13 residues. CDR3 loop: CASSVAGNTEAFF. In DNA, the CDR3 is TGTGCCAGCAGCGTAGCGGGGAACACTGAAGCTTTCTTT.

The J gene is TRBJ2-1, the V gene TRBV3-1; D may be TRBD1 (6 bases). Germline V gene lookup returns CDR1 LGHDT and CDR2 YNNKEL (reference sequence). The CDR3 runs 15 residues. Between the trimmed V and J ends, which lost 1 base and 1 base, there was a span of 8 bases. CDR3 sequence: CASSQAGVSYNEQFF. CDR3 coding DNA: TGTGCCAGCAGCCAAGCAGGGGTATCCTACAATGAGCAGTTCTTC.

The chain links TRBV5-4 to TRBJ2-2, with D possibly matching TRBD2 (5 bases). Trimming cost V 2 bases and J 5 bases, with 13 bases left between them. There are 15 residues in the CDR3. The germline V gene encodes CDR1 SGHNT and CDR2 YYREEE (reference sequence). The CDR3 bases are TGTGCCAGCAGCTTAGAGGGCCGAGGGACCGGGGAGCTGTTTTTT. Translated, it gives CASSLEGRGTGELFF.

This chain links TRBV6-1 with TRBJ2-5; TRBD1 matches at 8 bases. Germline V gene data show CDR1 as MNHNS and CDR2 as SASEGT. The CDR3 spans 14 residues. Germline trimming cut 2 bases from V and 5 bases from J; bases unmatched to any gene: 4. CDR3 DNA: TGTGCCAGCAGTGAAAGGACAGGGTTTGAGACCCAGTACTTC. Its translation: CASSERTGFETQYF.

This sequence joins TRBV3-1 and TRBJ2-5; D is undetermined. The germline V gene encodes CDR1 LGHDT and CDR2 YNNKEL (reference sequence). Trimming removed 1 base at V and 1 base at J, with 10 bases between. The CDR3 contains 15 residues. The CDR3 loop is CASSQGTATQETQYF. CDR3 DNA: TGTGCCAGCAGCCAAGGAACAGCGACCCAAGAGACCCAGTACTTC.

This clonotype was seen many times. CDR3 DNA: TGTGCCAGCAGCGTAGGTGCTAGCGGGAGCACAGATACGCAGTATTTT. Its protein is CASSVGASGSTDTQYF. The J gene is TRBJ2-3, the V gene TRBV9, with TRBD2 matching 8 bases. CDR3 size: 16 residues. The germline V gene has CDR1 SGDLS and CDR2 YYNGEE. V shed 0 bases, J shed 0 bases, and the junction held 3 bases outside the gene matches.

This chain connects TRBV5-1 to TRBJ2-7; 8 positions match TRBD2. This CDR3 comprises 13 residues. V gave up 4 bases and J gave up 3 bases; unmatched junction bases: 3. Germline CDR1 SGHRS, CDR2 YFSETQ. CDR3 loop: CASSRGGRYEQYF. The CDR3 DNA reads TGCGCCAGCAGCCGCGGGGGGCGCTACGAGCAGTACTTC. Full variable domain (remainder filled in from reference TRBV5-1 and TRBJ2-7): KAGVTQTPRYLIKTRGQQVTLSCSPISGHRSVSWYQQTPGQGLQFLFEYFSETQRNKGNFPGRFSGRQFSNSRSEMNVSTLELGDSALYLCASSRGGRYEQYFGPGTRLTVT.

This clonotype came up a few times. This sequence joins TRBV2 and TRBJ1-3; D call uncertain. Trimming removed 4 bases at V and 3 bases at J, with 16 bases between. This CDR3 has 16 residues. The germline V gene encodes CDR1 SNHLY and CDR2 FYNNEI. The CDR3 bases are TGTGCCAGCAGTGCCCCCGGGTCCACAGATGGAAACACCATATATTTT. Translated, it gives CASSAPGSTDGNTIYF.

A note on this clonotype: It may be a read error: a sequence one base away is much more abundant. The chain has TRBV27 and TRBJ1-6; D call uncertain. This CDR3 comprises 15 residues. The V end was cut by 6 bases, the J end by 9 bases, with 18 bases between. Germline V gene data show CDR1 as MNHEY and CDR2 as SMNVEV (reference sequence). The CDR3 loop reads CASSRTLGVTSPLHF. The CDR3 DNA sequence: TGTGCCAGCAGCAGGACTCTGGGTGTTACTTCACCCCTCCACTTT.

This chain joins TRBV20-1 and TRBJ2-7; TRBD2 matches 8 bases. Germline-derived CDR1 and CDR2 are DFQATT and SNEGSKA (reference sequence). There are 14 residues in the CDR3. V shed 0 bases and J 3 bases; nucleotides not matched to a gene: 4. This CDR3 reads CSARDSSGSYEQYF. The CDR3 nucleotides are TGCAGTGCTAGAGATTCCAGCGGGAGCTACGAGCAGTACTTC.

This clonotype was seen at least ten times. The chain combines TRBV15 with TRBJ1-1; D ambiguous. V was shortened by 8 bases and J by 1 base, with 11 bases between the two germline ends. CDR3 length: 13 residues. CDR1 and CDR2 (germline): LNHNV, YYDKDF (reference sequence). The CDR3 coding sequence is TGTGCCACCGGCCCCCGGACGAACACTGAAGCTTTCTTT. Residues: CATGPRTNTEAFF.

The V call is TRBV4-2, the J call TRBJ1-6, with TRBD1 matching over 10 bases. This CDR3 has 16 amino acids. Germline V CDR1 and CDR2: LGHNA, YNFKEQ. Trimming took 0 bases from V and 6 from J; bases not matched to a gene: 2. CDR3 sequence (DNA): TGTGCCAGCAGCCAAGAGGGACAGGGGCTTAATTCACCCCTCCACTTT. It translates to CASSQEGQGLNSPLHF.

This clonotype was counted many times. This rearrangement joins TRBV20-1 to TRBJ2-7; D is unresolved. With 2 bases removed from V and 1 base from J, the gap between germline ends came to 9 bases. The CDR3 is 13 residues long. CDR1 DFQATT and CDR2 SNEGSKA come from the germline V gene (reference sequence). The chain's CDR3 is CSARLGGSYEQYF. The CDR3 nucleotides are TGCAGTGCTAGACTTGGTGGGTCCTACGAGCAGTACTTC.

The rearrangement joins TRBV30 to TRBJ2-6; maybe TRBD2 (6 bases). Trimming stripped 4 bases from V and 0 bases from J, with 13 bases between. Germline CDR1 is GTSNPN and CDR2 is SVGIG (reference sequence). The CDR3 extends over 16 amino acids. CDR3 sequence (DNA): TGTGCCTGGATTGGCCGGGGGAGCTCTGGGGCCAACGTCCTGACTTTC. This encodes CAWIGRGSSGANVLTF.

This clonotype was picked up many times. The chain has TRBV20-1 and TRBJ1-1; D not certain. V dropped 4 bases and J dropped 2 bases, with 11 bases sitting between them. Germline V lookup: CDR1 DFQATT, CDR2 SNEGSKA (reference sequence). This CDR3 contains 13 residues. Written as DNA, the CDR3 is TGCAGTGCTACGGTCCAGGCTAACACTGAAGCTTTCTTT. It specifies CSATVQANTEAFF.